The 6 T cell receptor beta chains below were found in one sample sequenced in a study of T cell responses to AZD1222 COVID-19 vaccine. Only in-frame clones appear in the TCRdb table, and some are missing; sequencing was by immunoSEQ multiplex PCR. The data contain some 82,000 clones, about nine tenths of them singletons. Sequencing was performed on peripheral blood, taken on day 0 of AZD1222 vaccination. These receptors all stem from an adult in good health.

This clone was observed a few times. The chain recombines TRBV19 with TRBJ1-5, with 7 bases fitting TRBD1. This CDR3 is built from 13 residues. The J segment lost 16 bases and the V segment lost 5 bases, leaving 14 bases of the junction unmatched. Germline values: CDR1 LNHDA, CDR2 SQIVND (reference sequence). In nucleotides, the CDR3 is TGTGCCAGTAGTTCATTAGACAGGGCCTTTGGACATTTT. Translated: CASSSLDRAFGHF.

Only one count was recorded for this clone. The V and J genes are TRBV7-9 and TRBJ2-4; D not certain. Germline assignment: CDR1 SEHNR and CDR2 FQNEAQ (reference sequence). The CDR3 loop spans 16 amino acids. V was cut by 3 bases and J by 1 base, with 13 bases left in between. The CDR3 DNA follows: TGTGCCAGCAGCTTTTACATGGACGGGGCCAAAAACATTCAGTACTTC. The encoded protein is CASSFYMDGAKNIQYF.

The CDR3 bases are TGTGCCAGCAGCCAAGAAGGTAGCGGGGGGGCCCATGAGCAGTTCTTC. It translates to CASSQEGSGGAHEQFF. The rearrangement uses TRBV4-2 and TRBJ2-1; 11 nucleotides agree with TRBD2. The V gene's germline CDR1 is LGHNA and CDR2 YNFKEQ. The CDR3 totals 16 residues. V lost 0 bases to trimming and J lost 8 bases; unmatched junction nucleotides: 6.

This chain uses TRBV4-1 with TRBJ1-4; D might be TRBD1 (5 bases). Trimming shortened V by 2 bases and J by 6 bases, and 10 bases separated the two germline ends. Germline CDR1 MGHRA, CDR2 YSYEKL. The CDR3 contains 14 residues. The CDR3 reads CASSQFPRDEKLFF. CDR3 coding DNA: TGCGCCAGCAGCCAATTCCCCAGGGATGAAAAACTGTTTTTT.

This clone was picked up one time. V usage is TRBV18 and J usage is TRBJ2-5; D gene uncertain. CDR1 and CDR2 (germline): KGHSH, LQKENI. The CDR3 is made up of 15 amino acids. V lost 4 bases, J lost 5 bases, and 17 bases lay in between. CDR3 coding DNA: TGTGCCAGCTCACTTCGCGCGGTCGGGCAGGAGACCCAGTACTTC. Translated: CASSLRAVGQETQYF.

V is TRBV9 and J is TRBJ2-2, with a weak D call TRBD2 (7 bases). With 6 bases removed from V and 5 bases from J, the gap between germline ends came to 20 bases. The CDR3 is 16 amino acids. Germline V lookup: CDR1 SGDLS, CDR2 YYNGEE. CDR3 sequence: CASNSLLGGPTGELFF. Here the CDR3 DNA reads TGTGCCAGCAACTCCCTGTTGGGGGGGCCTACCGGGGAGCTGTTTTTT. Based on the CDR3 plus reference TRBV9 and TRBJ2-2, the full variable domain is DSGVTQTPKHLITATGQRVTLRCSPRSGDLSVYWYQQSLDQGLQFLIQYYNGEERAKGNILERFSAQQFPDLHSELNLSSLELGDSALYFCASNSLLGGPTGELFFGEGSRLTVL.